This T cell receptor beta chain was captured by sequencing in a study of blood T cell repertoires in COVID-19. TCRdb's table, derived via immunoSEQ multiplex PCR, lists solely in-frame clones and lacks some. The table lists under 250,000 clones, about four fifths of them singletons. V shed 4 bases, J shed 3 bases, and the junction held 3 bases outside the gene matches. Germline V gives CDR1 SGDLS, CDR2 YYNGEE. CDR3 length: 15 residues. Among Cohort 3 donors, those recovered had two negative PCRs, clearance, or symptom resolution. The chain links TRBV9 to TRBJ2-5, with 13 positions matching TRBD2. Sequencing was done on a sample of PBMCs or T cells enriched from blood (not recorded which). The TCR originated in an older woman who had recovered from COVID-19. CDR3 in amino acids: CASSIGLAGEETQYF. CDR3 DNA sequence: TGTGCCAGCAGCATCGGACTAGCGGGGGAAGAGACCCAGTACTTC.